One and the same sample provided the 3 T cell receptor beta chains below, sequenced in a study of CD8+ T cells in alopecia areata. Sequencing relied on a cDNA template that was reverse transcribed from extracted RNA. The method was immunoSEQ multiplex PCR; TCRdb's version includes in-frame clones alone and lacks a portion of them. The repertoire holds 90,000 to 120,000 clones, with over 80% as singletons. Documented treatment: oral pan-JAK inhibitor, 5-10 mg twice daily. The specimen comprised CD8+ T cells sorted from blood, sampled at week 24, from a patient treated with tofacitinib. The receptor set was obtained from a human donor with alopecia areata.

About this clone itself: The junction shows a germline mismatch at one end, possibly a read error. The CDR3 is CASSSRDQSTLF. In nucleotides, the CDR3 is TGTGCCAGCAGCTCCCGGGACCAAAGTACGCTCTTC. This chain uses TRBV7-2 with TRBJ2-1, with D perhaps assigned TRBD1 or TRBD2 (5 bases each). The CDR3 is 12 residues long. The germline gives CDR1 SGHTA, CDR2 FQGNSA. Full variable domain (missing parts from reference TRBV7-2 and TRBJ2-1): GAGVSQSPSNKVTEKGKDVELRCDPISGHTALYWYRQSLGQGLEFLIYFQGNSAPDKSGLPSDRFSAERTGGSVSTLTIQRTQQEDSAVYLCASSSRDQSTLFGPGTRLTVL.

Comments on this clone: The germline gene is not matched at one end of the junction; a read error may be the cause. V and J are TRBV7-7 and TRBJ2-3; possible D gene TRBD2, 5 bases. CDR1 and CDR2 from the germline V gene are SSHAT and FNYEAQ (reference sequence). The CDR3 has 15 amino acids. DNA of the CDR3: TGTGCTAGCAGCTTAGCCTCTAGCAGCACAGATACGCAGTATTTT. Its translation: CASSLASSSTDTQYF.

This clone came up a few times. This rearrangement joins TRBV7-9 to TRBJ2-5; possibly TRBD2 for D (6 bases). Germline V gives CDR1 SEHNR, CDR2 FQNEAQ (reference sequence). CDR3 length: 15 residues. Trimming cost V 3 bases and J 1 base, with 12 bases left between them. The CDR3 protein is CASSLLTGVQETQYF. The CDR3, as DNA: TGTGCCAGCAGCTTGCTGACGGGGGTCCAAGAGACCCAGTACTTC.